The sample holds many counts of the clone carrying this T cell receptor beta chain. No antigen is known for it. This sample is part of a study of T cells in Graves' hyperthyroidism and ophthalmopathy. On the study more broadly: At the time of initial diagnosis and before any treatment, peripheral blood was collected.

Overall study findings and caveats: Patients with ophthalmopathy were separated from those with stable hyperthyroidism by a 13 V-J model.

Template material for amplifying TCR beta CDR3 regions consisted of RNA transcripts. TCR CDR3 regions were first amplified by RT-PCR with HTBI primers. TCRdb reanalysed the multiplex PCR reads using MiXCR and keeps one entry per CDR3 protein. The sample includes some 620,000 distinct CDR3 sequences, about a sixth of them seen just once. This CDR3 is 14 amino acids long. Germline V gene data show CDR1 as MDHEN and CDR2 as SYDVKM. Between the trimmed V and J ends, which lost 2 bases and 4 bases, there was a span of 12 bases. This TCR came from a woman younger than 45 with Graves' hyperthyroidism. The sequenced sample was blood. The genes are TRBV28 and TRBJ2-7, with a weak D call TRBD1 (5 bases). The CDR3 DNA is TGTGCCAGCAGTTTAGCGGCAGGGAAATACGAGCAGTACTTC. This sequence encodes CASSLAAGKYEQYF.